This TCR beta chain was documented in a study of chemoradiotherapy in HPV16-positive cancers. Study overall: A couple of HPV16-positive patients' cells yielded candidate HPV-specific clones and common motifs. Points from the study as a whole: Candidate HPV-specific clones and E7-related TCR motifs grew in tumor during treatment. Only a couple of HPV16-positive patients supplied the functional HPV-specificity definition.

Samples were taken several times over chemoradiotherapy. The V segment lost 4 bases and the J segment 5 bases; nucleotides outside the gene matches: 5. Germline loops: CDR1 SGHRS, CDR2 YFSETQ. The CDR3 consists of 14 residues. Comments on this clone: Antigen: not known.

TCRdb keeps only in-frame clones here, not all; method: immunoSEQ multiplex PCR. Of 30,000 or so clones in the sample, 84% were seen once. Sequenced material: blood, taken from a patient who underwent chemoradiotherapy. The gene calls are TRBV5-1 and TRBJ2-3, with 9 bases lining up with TRBD1. The sequence came from a human donor with HPV-associated anogenital cancer. The CDR3 protein is CASSTGQGLDTQYF. For the CDR3, the DNA is TGCGCCAGCAGCACGGGACAGGGTTTAGATACGCAGTATTTT. The complete variable domain, with remaining parts taken from reference TRBV5-1 and TRBJ2-3, reads KAGVTQTPRYLIKTRGQQVTLSCSPISGHRSVSWYQQTPGQGLQFLFEYFSETQRNKGNFPGRFSGRQFSNSRSEMNVSTLELGDSALYLCASSTGQGLDTQYFGPGTRLTVL.